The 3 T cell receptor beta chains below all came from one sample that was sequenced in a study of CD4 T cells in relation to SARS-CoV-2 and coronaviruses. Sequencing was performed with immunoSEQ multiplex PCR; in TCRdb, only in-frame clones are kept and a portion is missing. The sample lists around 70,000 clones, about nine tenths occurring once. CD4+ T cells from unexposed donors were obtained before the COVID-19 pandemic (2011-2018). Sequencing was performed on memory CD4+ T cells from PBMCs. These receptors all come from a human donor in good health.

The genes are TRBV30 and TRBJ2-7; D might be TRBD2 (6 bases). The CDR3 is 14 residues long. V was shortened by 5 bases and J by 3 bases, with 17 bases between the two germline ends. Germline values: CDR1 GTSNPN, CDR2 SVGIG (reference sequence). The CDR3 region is CAWGPGTQSYEQYF. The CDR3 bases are TGTGCCTGGGGACCCGGGACTCAGAGCTACGAGCAGTACTTC.

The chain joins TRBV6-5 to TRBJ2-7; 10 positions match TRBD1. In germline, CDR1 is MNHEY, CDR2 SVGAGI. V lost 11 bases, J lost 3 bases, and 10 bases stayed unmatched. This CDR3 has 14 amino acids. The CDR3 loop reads CAGGGDRGDYEQYF. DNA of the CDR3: TGTGCCGGAGGGGGGGACAGGGGCGACTACGAGCAGTACTTC.

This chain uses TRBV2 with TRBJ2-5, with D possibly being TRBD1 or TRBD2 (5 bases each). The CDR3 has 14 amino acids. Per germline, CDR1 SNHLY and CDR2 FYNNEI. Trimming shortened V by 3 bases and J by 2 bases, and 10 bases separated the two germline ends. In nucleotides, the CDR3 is TGTGCCAGCAGTGAGGGGACGAGACAAGAGACCCAGTACTTC. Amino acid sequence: CASSEGTRQETQYF.